A selection of T cell receptor beta chains follows, all from one sample in a study of T cells in localized non-small cell lung cancer. The table came from immunoSEQ multiplex PCR; TCRdb's copy has only in-frame clones and leaves some out. The sample holds 1,500 to 2,000 clones, around 25% seen once. The sequencing used normal lung tissue next to the tumor, collected before any cancer treatment. The receptors stem from a man aged 40 to 69 with stage II squamous cell lung carcinoma. CDR3s include the opening cysteine and the closing phenylalanine or tryptophan. D genes are given only for firm matches. Size tells how often a clone was seen (once, few, many) or the class of an expanded clone, and some rows leave it out.

size	D	V	J	CDR3	DNA
.	.	TRBV10-3	TRBJ1-2	CAISESSGKFNYGYTF	TGTGCCATCAGTGAGTCGAGCGGAAAATTTAACTATGGCTACACCTTC
.	.	TRBV6-8	TRBJ1-2	CASSLNNPALSNYGYTF	TGTGCCAGCAGTTTAAATAACCCCGCTCTTTCTAACTATGGCTACACCTTC
large	.	TRBV6-8	TRBJ2-1	CASRDGRSYNEQFF	TGTGCCAGCAGGGACGGACGCTCCTACAATGAGCAGTTCTTC
few	TRBD2	TRBV9	TRBJ2-2	CASSPGTTNTGELFF	TGTGCCAGCAGCCCCGGGACTACGAACACCGGGGAGCTGTTTTTT
.	.	TRBV6-8	TRBJ2-7	CASSDLGETYEQYF	TGTGCCAGCAGTGATTTGGGGGAAACCTACGAGCAGTACTTC
few	TRBD1	TRBV30	TRBJ1-4	CAWKGGQANEKLFF	TGTGCCTGGAAAGGGGGACAGGCTAATGAAAAACTGTTTTTT
few	TRBD1	TRBV6-8	TRBJ2-3	CASSTGTGGTDTQYF	TGTGCCAGCAGTACCGGGACAGGGGGGACAGATACGCAGTATTTT
once	.	TRBV19	TRBJ2-7	CASTPRFSSYEQYF	TGTGCCAGTACTCCGCGGTTCAGCTCCTACGAGCAGTACTTC
.	.	TRBV19	TRBJ2-2	CASSPDYTGELFF	TGTGCCAGTAGCCCCGATTACACCGGGGAGCTGTTTTTT
few	TRBD2	TRBV11-3	TRBJ2-7	CASSWGLAGGREQYF	TGTGCCAGCAGCTGGGGACTAGCGGGAGGAAGGGAGCAGTACTTC
few	.	TRBV30	TRBJ1-1	CAWKSGLQAFF	TGTGCCTGGAAGAGTGGACTTCAAGCTTTCTTT
.	TRBD1	TRBV18	TRBJ2-3	CASSPQQGASVASTDTQYF	TGTGCCAGCTCACCCCAACAGGGGGCTTCCGTCGCGAGCACAGATACGCAGTATTTT
medium-sized	.	TRBV6-1	TRBJ1-2	CASSEVDEGTGYGYTF	TGTGCCAGCAGTGAAGTGGATGAGGGGACGGGCTATGGCTACACCTTC
.	.	TRBV6-7	TRBJ2-3	CASRKDSADTQYF	TGTGCCAGCCGAAAAGACTCAGCCGATACGCAGTATTTT
.	.	TRBV19	TRBJ2-1	CASSKNRERNEQFF	TGTGCCAGTAGTAAAAACAGGGAAAGGAATGAGCAGTTCTTC
medium-sized	.	TRBV6-8	TRBJ2-7	CASSDLGHEQYF	TGTGCCAGCAGTGACCTAGGTCACGAGCAGTACTTC
few	TRBD2	TRBV29-1	TRBJ2-7	CSVEPSGTYEQYF	TGCAGCGTTGAGCCTAGCGGAACCTACGAGCAGTACTTC
.	TRBD2	TRBV6-8	TRBJ2-3	CASSRRLAGFTDTQYF	TGTGCCAGCAGCCGGAGACTAGCGGGATTCACAGATACGCAGTATTTT
large	.	TRBV11-3	TRBJ1-2	CASSSSDRGSGYTF	TGTGCCAGCAGCTCTAGTGACCGGGGAAGCGGCTACACCTTC
.	.	TRBV7-6	TRBJ2-5	CASSLVLAGEETQYF	TGTGCCAGCAGCTTAGTGTTGGCAGGGGAAGAGACCCAGTACTTC
.	TRBD1	TRBV19	TRBJ2-7	CASRKSGTGSYEQYF	TGTGCCAGTAGGAAATCCGGGACAGGCTCCTACGAGCAGTACTTC
.	.	TRBV29-1	TRBJ1-2	CSVVEANYGYTF	TGCAGCGTTGTTGAGGCTAACTATGGCTACACCTTC
.	TRBD1	TRBV19	TRBJ2-2	CASIDWSGQNMENTGELFF	TGTGCCAGTATAGATTGGTCGGGACAGAACATGGAGAACACCGGGGAGCTGTTTTTT
.	TRBD1	TRBV6-1	TRBJ2-7	CASSEAGQIYEQYF	TGTGCCAGCAGTGAAGCGGGACAGATCTACGAGCAGTACTTC
medium-sized	.	TRBV6-8	TRBJ1-5	CASSAEGEGQPQHF	TGTGCCAGCAGCGCTGAAGGGGAAGGTCAGCCCCAGCATTTT
medium-sized	.	TRBV4-1	TRBJ1-6	CASSQSRGDNSPLHF	TGCGCCAGCAGCCAAAGTAGGGGGGATAATTCACCCCTCCACTTT
.	.	TRBV12-5	TRBJ1-1	CATERRDTEAFF	TGTGCCACAGAGCGGCGGGACACTGAAGCTTTCTTT